The clone carrying this T cell receptor beta chain has just a few counts. The antigen is unknown. Newly diagnosed patients aged 18 to 65 had hyperthyroidism of under 2 months' duration. Uncontrolled infections, other autoimmune diseases, pregnancy or lactation led to exclusion of patients. Germline CDR1 and CDR2: MGHRA and YSYEKL. The CDR3 is 16 residues long. With 1 base removed from V and 3 bases from J, the gap between germline ends came to 14 bases. The data belong to a study of T cells in Graves' hyperthyroidism and ophthalmopathy. On the study more broadly: Before any treatment, at initial diagnosis, peripheral blood was collected. Study-wide results and limits: Ophthalmopathy and stable hyperthyroidism were told apart by a 13 V-J model.

Amplified TCR beta CDR3 regions came from RNA transcripts. First-round RT-PCR targeting the TCR CDR3 was performed with the HTBI primer set. From the multiplex PCR reads, TCRdb called clonotypes with MiXCR, one entry per CDR3 protein. The data show some 460,000 distinct CDR3 sequences, with roughly 14% seen just once and roughly 7.4% held by the top ten. The sequence derives from a woman younger than 35 with Graves' hyperthyroidism. What was sequenced was blood. This chain uses TRBV4-1 with TRBJ2-3; D possibly corresponds to TRBD2 (5 bases). In DNA, the CDR3 is TGCGCCAGCAGCCAAGCCCCACTAGTACGGACAGATACGCAGTATTTT. This sequence encodes CASSQAPLVRTDTQYF.